The clone carrying this TCR beta chain was found a few times. The target antigen is unknown. Trimming cost V 4 bases and J 2 bases; bases outside gene matches: 5. This CDR3 region has 15 residues. Germline V gene sequence: CDR1 MDHEN, CDR2 SYDVKM. The data were taken from a study of shared clonotypes between healthy human individuals. The assay was immunoSEQ multiplex PCR, and TCRdb's table has in-frame clones only and misses some. The sample holds around 180,000 clones, over 85% seen once. Study results and caveats: Rarefaction analysis demonstrated incomplete sorted-subset sequencing notwithstanding large depth. The sampled material consisted only of blood, and tissue repertoires are likely to differ.

This sequence originates from a young woman in good health. Sequenced material: naive CD4+ T cells sorted from blood. The subset: CD45RA+ positively selected. The chain couples TRBV28 to TRBJ1-2; TRBD1 matches 9 bases. CDR3 DNA: TGTGCCAGCAGTTCCTCCGGGACAGGGAACTATGGCTACACCTTC. It codes for CASSSSGTGNYGYTF.